The sequence of this T cell receptor (beta chain) was determined in a study of blood T cell repertoires in COVID-19. Study at large: COVID-19 samples, acute and convalescent, were from the United States, Italy and Spain. The cDNA or gDNA used as material had been derived from T cells, B-cell-depleted T cells, or PBMCs.

Germline CDR1 SGHNT, CDR2 YENEEA. Trimming took 0 bases from V and 0 from J, leaving 8 bases between them. This CDR3 is built from 15 residues. The table came from immunoSEQ multiplex PCR; TCRdb's copy has only in-frame clones and leaves some out. The top ten clones hold almost 9.5% of a sample with 250,000 to 350,000 clones, around 90% of them seen once. The receptor's source is a young man with active or convalescent COVID-19. J is TRBJ1-1 and V is TRBV11-3, with D uncertain. The sample comprised peripheral blood. The CDR3 region is CASSLDGKMNTEAFF. In nucleotides, the CDR3 is TGTGCCAGCAGCTTAGATGGCAAGATGAACACTGAAGCTTTCTTT.